Detailed here is one T cell receptor (beta chain). This sample is part of a study of blood T cell repertoires in COVID-19. About the research overall: Nucleic acid was either cDNA or gDNA, and it came from T cells, B-cell-depleted T cells, or PBMCs.

In the source study's methods: Quantification of nucleated cells was approximated via reference gene primer amplification. Only in-frame clones appear in the TCRdb table, and some are missing; sequencing was by immunoSEQ multiplex PCR. V and J calls and clone size are as listed in that table; D and trimming were resolved from the DNA. The table includes roughly 480,000 clones, nearly 90% detected once. V dropped 0 bases and J dropped 6; count of bases not matched to a gene: 3. Germline CDR1 SGHDT, CDR2 YYEEEE. The CDR3 runs to 14 residues. Sequencing used peripheral blood. This receptor was identified in a man aged 18-30 years with COVID-19, enrolled during active disease. The V gene is TRBV5-6, the J gene TRBJ2-7, with 10 positions matching TRBD1. The CDR3 DNA sequence: TGTGCCAGCAGCTTGGGACAGGGGGCCGTCGAGCAGTACTTC. Translated: CASSLGQGAVEQYF.